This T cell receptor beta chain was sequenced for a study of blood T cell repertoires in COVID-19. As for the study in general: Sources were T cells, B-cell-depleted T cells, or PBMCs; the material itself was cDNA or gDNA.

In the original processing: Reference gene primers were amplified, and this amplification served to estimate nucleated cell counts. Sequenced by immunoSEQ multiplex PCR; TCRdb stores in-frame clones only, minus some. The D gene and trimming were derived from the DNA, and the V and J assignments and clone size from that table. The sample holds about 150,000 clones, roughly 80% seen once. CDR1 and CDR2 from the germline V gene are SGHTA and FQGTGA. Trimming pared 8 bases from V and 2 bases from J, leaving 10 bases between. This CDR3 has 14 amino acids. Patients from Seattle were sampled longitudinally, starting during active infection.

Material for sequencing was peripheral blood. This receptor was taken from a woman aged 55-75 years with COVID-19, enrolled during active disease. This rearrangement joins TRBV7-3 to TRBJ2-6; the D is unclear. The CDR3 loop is CASESAAGANVLTF. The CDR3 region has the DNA TGTGCCAGCGAAAGTGCGGCTGGGGCCAACGTCCTGACTTTC.